These 11 T cell receptor beta chains were all obtained from the same sample, sequenced in a study of CD8+CD57+ T cells in acquired aplastic anemia. Genomic DNA templated the TCR beta VDJ and CDR3 profiling. TCRdb itself ran the reads through MiXCR, one entry per CDR3 protein. The table records 200,000 to 250,000 distinct CDR3 sequences, more than 40% of them present only once. Patients included in sequencing had previously demonstrated CD8+CD57+ cell expansion by flow cytometry. The specimen was sorted CD4+, CD8+, or CD8+CD57+ T cells (not recorded which) from PBMCs. The receptor set was obtained from a human donor with aplastic anemia.

The genes are TRBV29-1 and TRBJ1-2; D perhaps matches TRBD1 (5 bases). V was clipped by 4 bases and J by 5 bases, with 14 bases between them. Germline V CDR1 and CDR2: SQVTM, ANQGSEA. CDR3 size: 13 residues. The CDR3 here is CSVVPPGLYGYTF. CDR3 DNA sequence: TGCAGCGTTGTCCCGCCAGGGTTGTATGGCTACACCTTC. The full variable domain, completed using reference TRBV29-1 and TRBJ1-2, is SAVISQKPSRDICQRGTSLTIQCQVDSQVTMMFWYRQQPGQSLTLIATANQGSEATYESGFVIDKFPISRPNLTFSTLTVSNMSPEDSSIYLCSVVPPGLYGYTFGSGTRLTVV.

The chain is built from TRBV20-1 and TRBJ2-7; D perhaps matches TRBD1 (5 bases). The germline V and J ends were trimmed by 6 bases and 12 bases, with 24 bases remaining between them. Per germline, CDR1 DFQATT and CDR2 SNEGSKA (reference sequence). The CDR3 is 13 residues long. CDR3: CSAFDSLRGRAYF. CDR3 DNA sequence: TGCAGTGCCTTTGACAGCCTACGCGGCCGGGCGTACTTC.

J is TRBJ1-4 and V is TRBV11-2, with 10 bases identical to TRBD1. The CDR3 runs 15 residues. J gave up 3 bases and V 3 bases, and 1 base lay outside the gene matches. Per the germline V gene, CDR1 is SGHAT and CDR2 is FQNNGV. The CDR3 bases are TGTGCCAGCAGCTTGGGGACAGGGGCTAATGAAAAACTGTTTTTT. Translated, it gives CASSLGTGANEKLFF.

This clonotype was counted once. A much larger clone lies one base from this, so it may be a read error. The J gene is TRBJ1-5, the V gene TRBV4-1; D is unclear. CDR3 length: 14 residues. V lost 1 base, J lost 6 bases, and 10 bases lay in between. Germline values: CDR1 MGHRA, CDR2 YSYEKL. The CDR3 here is CASSQGPVGQPQHF. The CDR3 bases are TGCGCCAGCAGCCAAGGACCAGTAGGTCAGCCCCAGCATTTT.

The chain is built from TRBV7-9 and TRBJ1-1; D is unclear. CDR1 and CDR2 (germline): SEHNR, FQNEAQ (reference sequence). With 5 bases removed from V and 4 bases from J, the gap between germline ends came to 14 bases. This CDR3 spans 14 amino acids. The CDR3: CASSPIVGGTEAFF. In DNA, the CDR3 is TGTGCCAGCAGCCCGATAGTGGGCGGCACTGAAGCTTTCTTT.

This clonotype was recorded a few times. This chain links TRBV4-1 with TRBJ1-4; the D gene is possibly TRBD1 (6 bases). This CDR3 comprises 14 residues. Germline CDR1 reads MGHRA; CDR2 reads YSYEKL. V was clipped by 3 bases and J by 6 bases, with 11 bases between them. In nucleotides, the CDR3 is TGCGCCAGCAGCCAGGGGGGCAGTGATGAAAAACTGTTTTTT. Translation gives CASSQGGSDEKLFF.

A word on this clonotype: It may be a read error: a sequence one base away is much more abundant. This sequence joins TRBV27 and TRBJ2-3; D is ambiguous. This CDR3 region has 11 residues. CDR1 is MNHEY, CDR2 SMNVEV, per germline (reference sequence). Trimming cost V 11 bases and J 4 bases, with 10 bases left between them. CDR3 coding DNA: TGTGCCGGCGGTAGGCCAGATACGCAGTATTTT. Protein product: CAGGRPDTQYF.

This clonotype was seen at least ten times. The chain has TRBV27 and TRBJ1-2; D might be TRBD1 (5 bases). Deletions cut 6 bases from V and 6 bases from J, with 11 bases between. The CDR3 is made up of 12 amino acids. The germline V gene has CDR1 MNHEY and CDR2 SMNVEV (reference sequence). This CDR3 reads CASRKRGDGYTF. CDR3 nucleotides: TGTGCCAGCAGGAAAAGGGGTGATGGCTACACCTTC.

This clonotype was seen only a few times. The chain links TRBV6-1 to TRBJ2-1, with 8 bases aligning to TRBD1. V shed 2 bases, J shed 1 base, and the junction held 7 bases outside the gene matches. CDR3 length equals 17 residues. Per germline, CDR1 MNHNS and CDR2 SASEGT. The CDR3 sequence is CASSEPLDRASYNEQFF. The CDR3 nucleotides read TGTGCCAGCAGTGAACCTCTGGACAGGGCTTCCTACAATGAGCAGTTCTTC.

This clonotype was recorded at least ten times. The V and J genes are TRBV5-1 and TRBJ2-1, with TRBD1 as a possible D gene (5 bases). The CDR3 extends over 15 amino acids. The V and J ends lost 0 bases and 3 bases respectively, with 10 bases between them. In germline, CDR1 is SGHRS, CDR2 YFSETQ. CDR3 region: CASSLGREYYNEQFF. DNA for the CDR3: TGCGCCAGCAGCTTGGGCAGGGAATACTACAATGAGCAGTTCTTC.

This clonotype was observed at least ten times. This sequence joins TRBV2 and TRBJ2-7; D is ambiguous. Germline loops: CDR1 SNHLY, CDR2 FYNNEI. V was cut by 7 bases and J by 2 bases, with 9 bases left in between. The CDR3 consists of 12 residues. The CDR3 DNA is TGTGCCAGCAAGGGCGGTACCTACGAGCAGTACTTC. Its translation: CASKGGTYEQYF.